Below, 21 T cell receptor beta chains from the same sample are listed, as sequenced in a study of T cells in Graves' hyperthyroidism and ophthalmopathy. Amplification of TCR beta CDR3 regions was performed using RNA transcripts as template. The study used the HTBI primer set for a first-round RT-PCR of the TCR CDR3. Via MiXCR, TCRdb re-called the multiplex PCR reads, giving one row per CDR3 protein. The sample carries a few hundred thousand distinct CDR3 sequences, approximately 14% recorded once. The sequenced sample consisted of blood. These TCRs come from a woman aged 30 to 39 with Graves' hyperthyroidism.

This clonotype was observed many times. The chain employs TRBV20-1 and TRBJ2-2; 11 bases agree with TRBD2. The germline V gene encodes CDR1 DFQATT and CDR2 SNEGSKA (reference sequence). The CDR3 spans 16 residues. V lost 4 bases, J lost 5 bases, and 9 bases stayed unmatched. The DNA of the CDR3 is TGCAGTGCTACCGGTAGCGGGAGGGCCGGGACCGGGGAGCTGTTTTTT. Translating it yields CSATGSGRAGTGELFF.

As for this clonotype: This may be a read error: a much more frequent sequence differs by one nucleotide. The chain has TRBV11-3 and TRBJ2-2; 7 nucleotides agree with TRBD2. Germline CDR1 SGHNT, CDR2 YENEEA. The CDR3 length is 15 residues. With V trimmed by 4 bases and J by 4 bases, 6 bases remained unmatched. The DNA of the CDR3 is TGTGCCAGCAGCTCAAGCGGGGCGGGCACCGGGGAGCTGTTTTTT. It yields the protein CASSSSGAGTGELFF.

The gene calls are TRBV19 and TRBJ1-5; possible D gene TRBD1, 5 bases. The CDR3 runs to 15 residues. Per the germline V gene, CDR1 is LNHDA and CDR2 is SQIVND (reference sequence). V lost 3 bases to trimming and J lost 3 bases, with 12 bases between them. The CDR3 here is CASSMVQGLNQPQHF. DNA for the CDR3: TGTGCCAGTAGTATGGTTCAGGGACTCAATCAGCCCCAGCATTTT.

At least ten counts were recorded for this clonotype. J is TRBJ2-7 and V is TRBV10-3; 9 nucleotides agree with TRBD2. With 3 bases clipped from V and 4 bases from J, the junction kept 4 bases outside the gene matches. The CDR3 covers 14 residues. CDR1 is ENHRY and CDR2 is SYGVKD in the germline V gene. The CDR3 spells CAISDLAGKYEQYF. The CDR3 nucleotides are TGTGCCATCAGTGATCTAGCGGGAAAATACGAGCAGTACTTC.

The chain couples TRBV15 to TRBJ1-3, with 7 positions matching TRBD1. Germline assignment: CDR1 LNHNV and CDR2 YYDKDF (reference sequence). This CDR3 is built from 18 residues. V gave up 0 bases and J gave up 2 bases; unmatched junction bases: 10. This CDR3 reads CATSRDKTKRGPGNTIYF. The CDR3 DNA is TGTGCCACCAGCAGAGATAAGACAAAGAGGGGGCCTGGAAACACCATATATTTT.

This clonotype showed up many times. This chain links TRBV12-3 or TRBV12-4 with TRBJ2-5; 13 nucleotides agree with TRBD2. V lost 6 bases and J lost 4; bases outside the gene matches: 17. CDR3 length: 19 residues. Here the CDR3 DNA reads TGTGCCAGCAGAACAGGACTAGCGGGAGAGAGAGGGGGGCGAGAGACCCAGTACTTC. It is translated as CASRTGLAGERGGRETQYF.

This clonotype was observed many times. Germline and junction disagree at one end, which may indicate a read error. V usage is TRBV12-3 or TRBV12-4 and J usage is TRBJ2-3; D call uncertain. The CDR3 is 10 residues long. The CDR3 loop is CASSLDRQYF. The CDR3 region has the DNA TGTGCCAGCAGTTTAGATAGGCAGTATTTT.

This clonotype was seen repeatedly, ten times or more. J is TRBJ1-2 and V is TRBV3-1; D remains unclear. Germline CDR1 is LGHDT and CDR2 is YNNKEL (reference sequence). The V gene lost 0 bases and the J gene lost 4 bases, with 9 bases spanning the gap. This CDR3 spans 14 amino acids. CDR3 nucleotides: TGTGCCAGCAGCCAAGATCTGGGAGGCTATGGCTACACCTTC. This sequence encodes CASSQDLGGYGYTF.

The chain carries TRBV9 and TRBJ2-2; 8 nucleotides agree with TRBD2. With 7 bases clipped from V and 3 bases from J, the junction kept 14 bases outside the gene matches. Germline V lookup: CDR1 SGDLS, CDR2 YYNGEE. The CDR3 covers 17 residues. CDR3 amino acids: CASASPAGDPHTGELFF. The DNA for the CDR3 is TGTGCCAGCGCCTCCCCAGCGGGAGACCCCCACACCGGGGAGCTGTTTTTT.

This clonotype was observed at least ten times. This sequence joins TRBV11-2 and TRBJ2-1; weak D call: TRBD1 (6 bases). Germline V CDR1 and CDR2: SGHAT, FQNNGV. Trimming took 1 base from V and 0 from J, leaving 16 bases between them. The CDR3 loop spans 18 amino acids. CDR3 loop: CASSLVLSSDSSYNEQFF. The CDR3 DNA follows: TGTGCCAGCAGCTTAGTCCTTTCATCGGACAGCTCCTACAATGAGCAGTTCTTC.

The chain recombines TRBV20-1 with TRBJ1-3, with D possibly being TRBD1 (6 bases). Trimming left V 3 bases short and J 5 bases short, with 14 bases between. Per the germline V gene, CDR1 is DFQATT and CDR2 is SNEGSKA (reference sequence). The CDR3 loop spans 14 amino acids. CDR3 DNA: TGCAGTGCTAGTCAACAGGGAGCTAGAAACACCATATATTTT. Its translation: CSASQQGARNTIYF.

This clonotype was counted at least ten times. This chain connects TRBV20-1 to TRBJ2-7; 13 nucleotides align to TRBD2. The CDR3 is made up of 14 amino acids. Germline-derived CDR1 and CDR2 are DFQATT and SNEGSKA (reference sequence). V lost 3 bases to trimming and J lost 5 bases; unmatched junction nucleotides: 4. The chain's CDR3 is CSARGGTSGNEQYF. DNA of the CDR3: TGCAGTGCTAGGGGGGGGACTAGCGGGAACGAGCAGTACTTC.

Ten or more counts support this clonotype. The chain recombines TRBV28 with TRBJ2-7; no reliable D call. CDR3 size: 14 residues. Between the trimmed V and J ends, which lost 2 bases and 6 bases, there was a span of 14 bases. Germline lookup yields CDR1 MDHEN and CDR2 SYDVKM. As DNA, the CDR3 is TGTGCCAGCAGTTTAAAGCTCCTGCCTTTCGAGCAGTACTTC. Protein sequence: CASSLKLLPFEQYF.

This clonotype has only a few counts. The chain joins TRBV7-2 to TRBJ1-3, with D perhaps TRBD1 (5 bases). The V gene lost 1 base and the J gene lost 0 bases, with 10 bases spanning the gap. The CDR3 extends over 16 amino acids. The germline V gene has CDR1 SGHTA and CDR2 FQGNSA. CDR3 sequence: CASSLVMGGSGNTIYF. The CDR3 DNA reads as TGTGCCAGCAGCTTAGTTATGGGGGGCTCTGGAAACACCATATATTTT.

The V and J genes are TRBV6-2 or TRBV6-3 and TRBJ2-6; D gene ambiguous. With 7 bases removed from V and 4 bases from J, the gap between germline ends came to 14 bases. The CDR3 is 15 residues long. CDR1 and CDR2 from the germline V gene are MNHEY and SVGEGT. This CDR3 is CASIAWGSGANVLTF. CDR3 DNA sequence: TGTGCCAGCATCGCGTGGGGTTCCGGGGCCAACGTCCTGACTTTC.

The genes are TRBV7-9 and TRBJ1-4; tentative D call: TRBD1 (5 bases). Germline V gene sequence: CDR1 SEHNR, CDR2 FQNEAQ (reference sequence). Trimming removed 5 bases from V and 5 bases from J, with 15 bases in between. The CDR3 runs to 15 residues. The CDR3 loop is CASSRHRDGNEKLFF. For the CDR3, the DNA is TGTGCCAGCAGCCGACACCGGGACGGGAATGAAAAACTGTTTTTT.

The sample holds many counts of this clonotype. The genes are TRBV5-1 and TRBJ1-3; D is possibly TRBD1 (6 bases). V dropped 2 bases and J dropped 4 bases, with 7 bases sitting between them. Germline CDR1 SGHRS, CDR2 YFSETQ. CDR3 length: 13 residues. CDR3 amino acids: CASSLGGGNTIYF. The CDR3 region has the DNA TGCGCCAGCAGCTTAGGGGGAGGAAACACCATATATTTT.

The chain joins TRBV19 to TRBJ2-1; 12 bases line up with TRBD2. Trimming cost V 1 base and J 6 bases; bases outside gene matches: 4. The CDR3 loop spans 16 amino acids. The germline V gene has CDR1 LNHDA and CDR2 SQIVND (reference sequence). The DNA of the CDR3 is TGTGCCAGTAGTATAGTTGCTAGCGGGAGGGTCAATGAGCAGTTCTTC. Protein product: CASSIVASGRVNEQFF.

V is TRBV27 and J is TRBJ2-7; maybe TRBD1 (6 bases). Germline assignment: CDR1 MNHEY and CDR2 SMNVEV (reference sequence). The CDR3 is made up of 13 amino acids. Trimming shortened V by 5 bases and J by 3 bases, and 11 bases separated the two germline ends. DNA of the CDR3: TGTGCCAGCAGTCTCCGGGACAACTACGAGCAGTACTTC. Translated: CASSLRDNYEQYF.

A remark on this clonotype: This may be a read error: a much more frequent sequence differs by one nucleotide. The chain uses TRBV28 and TRBJ1-4; 8 bases line up with TRBD1. The CDR3 loop spans 15 amino acids. J gave up 9 bases and V 3 bases, and 9 bases lay outside the gene matches. Germline lookup yields CDR1 MDHEN and CDR2 SYDVKM. The DNA for the CDR3 is TGTGCCAGCAGTTTTCCGACAGGGGCGTACAAAAAACTGTTTTTT. Encoded protein: CASSFPTGAYKKLFF.

This chain joins TRBV7-2 and TRBJ1-6; no firm D call. The V end was cut by 1 base, the J end by 12 bases, with 16 bases between. CDR1 SGHTA and CDR2 FQGNSA come from the germline V gene. The CDR3 covers 15 residues. Here the CDR3 reads CTSSLEFGEVKPLHF. The CDR3, as DNA: TGTACCAGCAGCTTAGAGTTCGGGGAGGTGAAACCCCTCCACTTT.